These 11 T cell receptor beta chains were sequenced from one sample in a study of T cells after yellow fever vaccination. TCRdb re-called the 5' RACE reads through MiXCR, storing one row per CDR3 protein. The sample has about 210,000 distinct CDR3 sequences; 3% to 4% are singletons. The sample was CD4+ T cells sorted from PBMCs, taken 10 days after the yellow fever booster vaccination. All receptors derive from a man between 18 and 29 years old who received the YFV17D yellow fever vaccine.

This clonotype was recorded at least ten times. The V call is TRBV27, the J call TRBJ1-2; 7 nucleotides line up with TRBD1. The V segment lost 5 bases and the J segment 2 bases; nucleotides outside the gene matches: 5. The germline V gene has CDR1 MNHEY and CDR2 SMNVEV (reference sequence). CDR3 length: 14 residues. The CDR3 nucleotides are TGTGCCAGCAGTGGAGAACAGGGGAACTATGGCTACACCTTC. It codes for CASSGEQGNYGYTF.

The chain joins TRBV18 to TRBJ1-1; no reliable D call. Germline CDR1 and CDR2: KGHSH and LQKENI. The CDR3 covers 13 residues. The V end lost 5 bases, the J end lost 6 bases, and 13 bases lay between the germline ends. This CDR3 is CASSSVILAEAFF. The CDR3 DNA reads TGTGCCAGCTCATCCGTTATCCTTGCTGAAGCTTTCTTT.

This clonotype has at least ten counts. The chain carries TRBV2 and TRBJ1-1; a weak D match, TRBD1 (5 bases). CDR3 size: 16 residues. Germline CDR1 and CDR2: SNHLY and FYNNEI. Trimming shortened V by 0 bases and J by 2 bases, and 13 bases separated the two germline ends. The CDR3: CASSEAGIGGNTEAFF. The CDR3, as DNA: TGTGCCAGCAGTGAAGCGGGCATTGGGGGAAACACTGAAGCTTTCTTT.

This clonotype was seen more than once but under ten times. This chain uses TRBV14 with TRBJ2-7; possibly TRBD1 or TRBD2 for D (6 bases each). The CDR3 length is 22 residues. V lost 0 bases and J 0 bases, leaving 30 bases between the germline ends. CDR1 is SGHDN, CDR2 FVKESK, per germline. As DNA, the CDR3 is TGTGCCAGCAGCCAAGATTTAAGTGCGTGGGGGGCGCTTCTATATCACTCCTACGAGCAGTACTTC. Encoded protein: CASSQDLSAWGALLYHSYEQYF.

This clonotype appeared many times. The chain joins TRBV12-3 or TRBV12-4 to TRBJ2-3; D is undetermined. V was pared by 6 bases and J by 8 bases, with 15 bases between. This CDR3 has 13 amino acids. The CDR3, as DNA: TGTGCCAGCAGCTCCGATCTGCCCGGTACGCAGTATTTT. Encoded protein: CASSSDLPGTQYF.

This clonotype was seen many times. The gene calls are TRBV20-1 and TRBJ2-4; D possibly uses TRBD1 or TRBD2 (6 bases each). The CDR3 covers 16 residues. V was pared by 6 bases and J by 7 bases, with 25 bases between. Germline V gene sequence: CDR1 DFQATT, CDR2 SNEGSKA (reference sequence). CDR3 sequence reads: CSARGTPPASMNIQYF. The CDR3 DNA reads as TGCAGTGCCCGGGGGACACCCCCGGCGAGTATGAACATTCAGTACTTC.

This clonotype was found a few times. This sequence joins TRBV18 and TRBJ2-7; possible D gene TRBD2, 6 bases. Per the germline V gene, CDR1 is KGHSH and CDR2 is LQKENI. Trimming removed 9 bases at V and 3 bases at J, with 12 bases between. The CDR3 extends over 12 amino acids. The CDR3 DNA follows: TGTGCCAGTTCTCGGGAGCACTACGAGCAGTACTTC. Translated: CASSREHYEQYF.

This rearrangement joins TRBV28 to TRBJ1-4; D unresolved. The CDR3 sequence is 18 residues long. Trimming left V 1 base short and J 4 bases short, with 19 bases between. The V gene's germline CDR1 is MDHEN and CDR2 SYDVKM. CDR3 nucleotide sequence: TGTGCCAGCAGTTTATTGTTTTTTATTGGGCAGAGTAATGAAAAACTGTTTTTT. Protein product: CASSLLFFIGQSNEKLFF.

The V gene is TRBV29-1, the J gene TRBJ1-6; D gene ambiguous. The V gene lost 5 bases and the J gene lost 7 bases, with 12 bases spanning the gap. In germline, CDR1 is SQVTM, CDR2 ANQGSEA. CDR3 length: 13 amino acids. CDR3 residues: CSVWAGPNSPLHF. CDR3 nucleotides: TGCAGCGTTTGGGCTGGGCCAAATTCACCCCTCCACTTT.

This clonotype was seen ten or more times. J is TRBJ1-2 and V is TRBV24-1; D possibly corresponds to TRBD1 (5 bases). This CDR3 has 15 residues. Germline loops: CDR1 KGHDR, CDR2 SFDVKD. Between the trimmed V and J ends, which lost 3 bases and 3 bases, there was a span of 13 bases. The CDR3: CATSDPGRADYGYTF. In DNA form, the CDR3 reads TGTGCCACCAGTGATCCCGGCAGGGCTGACTATGGCTACACCTTC.

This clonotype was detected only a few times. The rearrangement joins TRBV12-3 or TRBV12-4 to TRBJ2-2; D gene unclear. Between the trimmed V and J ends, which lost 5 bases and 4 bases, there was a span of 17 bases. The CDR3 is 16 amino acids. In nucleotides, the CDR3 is TGTGCCAGCAGTGTACCCGGGCCCCTAACCACCGGGGAGCTGTTTTTT. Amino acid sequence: CASSVPGPLTTGELFF.